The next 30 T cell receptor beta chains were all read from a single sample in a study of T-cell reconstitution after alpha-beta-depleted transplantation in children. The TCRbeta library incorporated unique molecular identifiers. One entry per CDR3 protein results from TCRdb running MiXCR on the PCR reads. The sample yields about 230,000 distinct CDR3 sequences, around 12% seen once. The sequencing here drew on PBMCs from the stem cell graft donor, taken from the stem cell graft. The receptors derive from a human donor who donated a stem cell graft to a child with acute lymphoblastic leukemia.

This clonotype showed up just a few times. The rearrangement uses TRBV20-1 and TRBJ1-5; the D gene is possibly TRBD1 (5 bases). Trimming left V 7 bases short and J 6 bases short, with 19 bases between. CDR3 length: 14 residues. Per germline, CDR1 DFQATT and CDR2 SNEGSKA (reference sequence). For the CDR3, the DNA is TGCAGTGTAAATCCCCACGGGGCTAGTCAGCCCCAGCATTTT. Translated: CSVNPHGASQPQHF.

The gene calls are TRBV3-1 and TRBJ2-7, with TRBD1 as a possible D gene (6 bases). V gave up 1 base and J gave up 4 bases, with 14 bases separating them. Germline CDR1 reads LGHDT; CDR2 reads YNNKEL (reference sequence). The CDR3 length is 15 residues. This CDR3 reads CASSQGSRGWYEQYF. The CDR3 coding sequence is TGTGCCAGCAGCCAAGGGTCCAGGGGTTGGTACGAGCAGTACTTC.

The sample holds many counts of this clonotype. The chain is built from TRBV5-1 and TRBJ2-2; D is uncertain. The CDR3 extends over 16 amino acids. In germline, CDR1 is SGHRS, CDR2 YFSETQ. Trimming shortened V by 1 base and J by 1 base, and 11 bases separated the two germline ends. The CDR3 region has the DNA TGCGCCAGCAGCTTGTCTACAGATCGGAACACCGGGGAGCTGTTTTTT. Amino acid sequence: CASSLSTDRNTGELFF.

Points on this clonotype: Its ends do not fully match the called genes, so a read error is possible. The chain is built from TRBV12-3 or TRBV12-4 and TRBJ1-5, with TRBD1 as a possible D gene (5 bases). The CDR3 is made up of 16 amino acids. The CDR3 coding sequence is TGTGCCGGCAGTTTACGGGACCCGAACCTAAATCAGCCCCAGCATTTT. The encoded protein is CAGSLRDPNLNQPQHF.

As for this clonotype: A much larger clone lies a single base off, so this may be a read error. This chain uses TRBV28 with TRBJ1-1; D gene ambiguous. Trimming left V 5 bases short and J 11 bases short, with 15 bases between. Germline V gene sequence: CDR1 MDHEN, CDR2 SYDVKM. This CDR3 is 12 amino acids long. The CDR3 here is CASSNDGSWAFF. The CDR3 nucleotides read TGTGCCAGCAGTAACGACGGATCCTGGGCTTTCTTT.

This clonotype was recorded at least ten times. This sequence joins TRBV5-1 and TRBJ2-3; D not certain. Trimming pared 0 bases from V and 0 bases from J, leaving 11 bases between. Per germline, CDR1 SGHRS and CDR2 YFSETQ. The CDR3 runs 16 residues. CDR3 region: CASSLDSYRSTDTQYF. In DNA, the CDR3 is TGCGCCAGCAGCTTGGATAGTTATAGGAGCACAGATACGCAGTATTTT.

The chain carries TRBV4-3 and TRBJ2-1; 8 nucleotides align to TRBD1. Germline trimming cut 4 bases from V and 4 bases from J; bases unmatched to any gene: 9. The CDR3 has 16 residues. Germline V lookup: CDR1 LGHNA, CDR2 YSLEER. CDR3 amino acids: CASSRNTGTGYNEQFF. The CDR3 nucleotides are TGCGCCAGCAGCCGGAATACGGGGACAGGTTACAATGAGCAGTTCTTC.

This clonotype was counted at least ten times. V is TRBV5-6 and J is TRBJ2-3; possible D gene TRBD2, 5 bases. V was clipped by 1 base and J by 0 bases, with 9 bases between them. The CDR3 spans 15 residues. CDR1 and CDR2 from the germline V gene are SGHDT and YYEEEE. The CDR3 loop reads CASSLLTISTDTQYF. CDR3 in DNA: TGTGCCAGCAGCTTGCTGACTATCAGCACAGATACGCAGTATTTT.

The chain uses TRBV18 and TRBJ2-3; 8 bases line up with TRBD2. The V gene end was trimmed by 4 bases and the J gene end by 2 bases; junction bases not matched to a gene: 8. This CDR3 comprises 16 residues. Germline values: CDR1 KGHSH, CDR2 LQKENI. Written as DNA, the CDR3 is TGTGCCAGCTCACGGCAGCAGCGGGAGCACACAGATACGCAGTATTTT. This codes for CASSRQQREHTDTQYF.

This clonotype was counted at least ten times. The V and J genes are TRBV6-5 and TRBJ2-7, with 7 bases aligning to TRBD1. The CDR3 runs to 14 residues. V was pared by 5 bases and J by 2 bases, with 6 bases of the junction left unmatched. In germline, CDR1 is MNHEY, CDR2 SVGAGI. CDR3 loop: CASSPRGPTYEQYF. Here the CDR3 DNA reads TGTGCCAGCAGTCCTAGGGGGCCGACCTACGAGCAGTACTTC.

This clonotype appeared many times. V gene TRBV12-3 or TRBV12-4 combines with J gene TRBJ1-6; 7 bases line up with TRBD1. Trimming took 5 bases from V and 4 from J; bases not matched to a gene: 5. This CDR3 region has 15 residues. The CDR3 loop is CASSLKGQYNSPLHF. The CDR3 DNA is TGTGCCAGCAGTCTTAAGGGACAGTATAATTCACCCCTCCACTTT.

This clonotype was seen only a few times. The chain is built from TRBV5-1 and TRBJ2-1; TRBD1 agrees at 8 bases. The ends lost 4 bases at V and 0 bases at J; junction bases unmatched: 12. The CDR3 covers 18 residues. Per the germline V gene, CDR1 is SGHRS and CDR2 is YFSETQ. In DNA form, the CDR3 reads TGCGCCAGCAGCCAACGGGCAGGGGGCCGAAGCTCCTACAATGAGCAGTTCTTC. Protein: CASSQRAGGRSSYNEQFF.

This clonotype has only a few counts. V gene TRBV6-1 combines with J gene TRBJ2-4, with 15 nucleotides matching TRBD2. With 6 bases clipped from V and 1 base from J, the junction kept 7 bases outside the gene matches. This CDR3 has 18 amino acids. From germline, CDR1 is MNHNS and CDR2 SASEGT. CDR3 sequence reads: CASSRTSGRAGAKNIQYF. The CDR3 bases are TGTGCCAGCAGCAGGACTAGCGGGAGGGCCGGGGCCAAAAACATTCAGTACTTC.

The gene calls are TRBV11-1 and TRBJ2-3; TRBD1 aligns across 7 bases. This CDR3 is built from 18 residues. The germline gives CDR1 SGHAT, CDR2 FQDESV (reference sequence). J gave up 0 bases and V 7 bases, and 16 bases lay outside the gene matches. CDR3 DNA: TGTGCCAGCAAAGACCCGAGGACAGGTCGTTCTAGCACAGATACGCAGTATTTT. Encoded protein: CASKDPRTGRSSTDTQYF.

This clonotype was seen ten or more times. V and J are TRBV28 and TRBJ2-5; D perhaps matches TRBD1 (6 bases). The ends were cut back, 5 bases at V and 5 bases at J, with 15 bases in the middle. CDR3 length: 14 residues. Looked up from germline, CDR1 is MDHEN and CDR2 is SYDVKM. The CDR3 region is CASSEAQGVETQYF. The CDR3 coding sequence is TGTGCCAGCAGTGAAGCACAGGGCGTCGAGACCCAGTACTTC.

The CDR3 region is CASSLGGDPDGYTF. CDR3 in DNA: TGTGCCAGCAGCTTAGGGGGGGATCCGGATGGCTACACCTTC. The chain uses TRBV7-9 and TRBJ1-2; a possible D gene is TRBD1 (5 bases). Trimming removed 1 base at V and 6 bases at J, with 12 bases between. The CDR3 is 14 residues long. Germline loops: CDR1 SEHNR, CDR2 FQNEAQ (reference sequence).

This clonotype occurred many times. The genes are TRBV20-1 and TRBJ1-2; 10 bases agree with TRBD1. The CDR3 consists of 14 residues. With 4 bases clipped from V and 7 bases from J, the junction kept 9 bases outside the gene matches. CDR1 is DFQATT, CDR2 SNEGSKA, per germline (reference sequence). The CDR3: CSATQRGQGFGYTF. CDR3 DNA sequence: TGCAGTGCTACCCAACGGGGACAGGGGTTTGGCTACACCTTC.

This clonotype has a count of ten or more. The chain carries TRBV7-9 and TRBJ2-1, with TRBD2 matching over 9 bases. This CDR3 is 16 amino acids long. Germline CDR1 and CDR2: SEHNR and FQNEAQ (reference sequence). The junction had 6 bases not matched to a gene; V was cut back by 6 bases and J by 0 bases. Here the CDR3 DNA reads TGTGCCAGCAGTTTATCTAGCGGGGTCTCCTACAATGAGCAGTTCTTC. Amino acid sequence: CASSLSSGVSYNEQFF.

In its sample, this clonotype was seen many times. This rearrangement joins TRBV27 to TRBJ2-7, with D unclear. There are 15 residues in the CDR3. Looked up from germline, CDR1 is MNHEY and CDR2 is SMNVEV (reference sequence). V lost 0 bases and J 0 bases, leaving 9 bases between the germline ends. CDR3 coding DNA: TGTGCCAGCAGTTTATCGGCCCACAGCTCCTACGAGCAGTACTTC. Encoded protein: CASSLSAHSSYEQYF.

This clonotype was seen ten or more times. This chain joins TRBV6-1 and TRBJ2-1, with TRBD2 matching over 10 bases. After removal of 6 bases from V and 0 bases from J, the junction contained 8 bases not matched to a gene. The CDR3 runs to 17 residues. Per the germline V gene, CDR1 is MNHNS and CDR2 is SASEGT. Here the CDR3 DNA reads TGTGCCAGCAGAGGCTGGACTAGCGGAGACTCCTACAATGAGCAGTTCTTC. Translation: CASRGWTSGDSYNEQFF.

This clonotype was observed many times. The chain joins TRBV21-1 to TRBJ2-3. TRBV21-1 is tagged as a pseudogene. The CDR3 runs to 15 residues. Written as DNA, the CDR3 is TGTGCCAGCAGCAAAGCGCATTTCCTCACAGATACGCAGTATTTT. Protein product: CASSKAHFLTDTQYF.

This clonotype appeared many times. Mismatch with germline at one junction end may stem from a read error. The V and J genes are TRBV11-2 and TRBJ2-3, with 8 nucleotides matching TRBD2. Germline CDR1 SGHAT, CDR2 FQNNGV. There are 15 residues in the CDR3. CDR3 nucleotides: TGTGCCAGCAGCTACCTACGGACTAGCAGAGATACGCAGTATTTT. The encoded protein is CASSYLRTSRDTQYF.

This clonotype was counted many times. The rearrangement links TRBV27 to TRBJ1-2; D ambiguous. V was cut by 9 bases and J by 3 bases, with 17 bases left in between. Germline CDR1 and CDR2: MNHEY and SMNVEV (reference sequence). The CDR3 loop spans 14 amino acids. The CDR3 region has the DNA TGTGCCAGTCGTTTCTCCCACTCCGACTATGGCTACACCTTC. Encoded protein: CASRFSHSDYGYTF.

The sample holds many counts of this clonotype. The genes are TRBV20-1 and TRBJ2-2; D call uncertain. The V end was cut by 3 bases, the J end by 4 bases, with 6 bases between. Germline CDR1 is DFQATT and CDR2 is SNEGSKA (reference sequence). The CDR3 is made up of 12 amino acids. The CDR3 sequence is CSARVLTGELFF. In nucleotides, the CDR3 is TGCAGTGCTAGGGTCCTCACCGGGGAGCTGTTTTTT.

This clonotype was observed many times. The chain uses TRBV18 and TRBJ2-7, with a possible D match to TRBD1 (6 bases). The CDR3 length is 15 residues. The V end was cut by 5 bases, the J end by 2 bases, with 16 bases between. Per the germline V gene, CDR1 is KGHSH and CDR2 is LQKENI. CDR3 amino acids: CASSSQGEGTYEQYF. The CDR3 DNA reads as TGTGCCAGCTCATCACAGGGTGAAGGGACCTACGAGCAGTACTTC.

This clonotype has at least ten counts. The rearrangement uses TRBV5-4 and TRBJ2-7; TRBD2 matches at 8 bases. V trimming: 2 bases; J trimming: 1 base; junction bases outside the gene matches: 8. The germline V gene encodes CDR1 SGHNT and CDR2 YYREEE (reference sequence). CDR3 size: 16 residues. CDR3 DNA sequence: TGTGCCAGCAGCTTTGGCGGGAGGCTTGGATCCTACGAGCAGTACTTC. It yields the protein CASSFGGRLGSYEQYF. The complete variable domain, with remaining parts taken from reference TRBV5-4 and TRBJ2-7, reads ETGVTQSPTHLIKTRGQQVTLRCSSQSGHNTVSWYQQALGQGPQFIFQYYREEENGRGNFPPRFSGLQFPNYSSELNVNALELDDSALYLCASSFGGRLGSYEQYFGPGTRLTVT.

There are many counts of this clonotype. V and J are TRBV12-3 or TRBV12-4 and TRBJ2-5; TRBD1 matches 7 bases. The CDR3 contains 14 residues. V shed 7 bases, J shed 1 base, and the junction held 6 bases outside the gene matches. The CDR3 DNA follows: TGTGCCAGCACTTCACAGGGGCTCCAAGAGACCCAGTACTTC. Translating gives CASTSQGLQETQYF.

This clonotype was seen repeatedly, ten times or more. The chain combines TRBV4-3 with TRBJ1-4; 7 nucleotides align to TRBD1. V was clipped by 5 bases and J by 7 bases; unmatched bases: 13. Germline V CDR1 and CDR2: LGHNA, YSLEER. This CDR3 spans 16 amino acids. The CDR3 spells CASSAQTGHGSEKLFF. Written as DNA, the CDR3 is TGCGCCAGCAGCGCCCAGACAGGGCATGGGTCTGAAAAACTGTTTTTT.

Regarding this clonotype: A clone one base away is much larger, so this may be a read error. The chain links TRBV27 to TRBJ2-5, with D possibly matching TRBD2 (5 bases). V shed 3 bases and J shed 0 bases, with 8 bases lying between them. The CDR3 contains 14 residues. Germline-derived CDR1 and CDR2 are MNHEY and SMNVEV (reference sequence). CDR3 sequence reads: CASSFSGNQETQYF. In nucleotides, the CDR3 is TGTGCCAGCAGTTTCTCGGGGAACCAAGAGACCCAGTACTTC.

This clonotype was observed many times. CDR3 DNA: TGCGCCAGCAGCCAAGATCGGCAGAGTTATCAGCCCCAGCATTTT. Translated, it gives CASSQDRQSYQPQHF. The chain links TRBV4-1 to TRBJ1-5; D unclear. The CDR3 is 15 residues long. Germline V CDR1 and CDR2: MGHRA, YSYEKL. Trimming removed 0 bases at V and 5 bases at J, with 11 bases between.